A selection of T cell receptor beta chains follows, all from one sample in a study of graft-versus-host responses after intestinal transplantation. These receptors have no identified antigens. The method was immunoSEQ multiplex PCR; TCRdb's version includes in-frame clones alone and lacks a portion of them. The table shows over 75,000 clones, with about 87% occurring only once. The sample in question was unstimulated CD4+ T cells sorted from spleen or lymph node cells, obtained before transplant. The receptor set was obtained from a human donor who was the organ donor for an intestinal transplant. The CDR3 runs from the conserved cysteine through the conserved F or W.

TRBV29-1	TRBJ2-1	CSVGAIPSGRSSYNEQFF
TRBV7-3	TRBJ2-1	CASSSYRSNEQFF
TRBV7-9	TRBJ1-6	CASSLRQGASPLHF
TRBV4-3	TRBJ2-7	CASSQDLRQDSYEQYF
TRBV5-1	TRBJ2-7	CASSPEPTGAGYEQYF
TRBV19	TRBJ2-4	CASSTRGVTSGNIQYF
TRBV19	TRBJ2-1	CASSPVLRYNEQFF
TRBV6-5	TRBJ1-1	CASSPRGGRTEAFF
TRBV6-6	TRBJ2-7	CASRERGPSYEQYF
TRBV11-3	TRBJ2-7	CASSNRDSYEQYF
TRBV12-2	TRBJ1-2	CASRLAAVGFNYGYTF
TRBV6-1	TRBJ2-7	CASSEAQRETYEQYF
TRBV9	TRBJ2-2	CASSVGGAGGAGELFF
TRBV5-1	TRBJ1-1	CASSLITGGTEAFF
TRBV7-2	TRBJ1-3	CASSPGQGLRNTIYF
TRBV4-1	TRBJ1-6	CASSQDWDYDSPLHF
TRBV7-9	TRBJ1-5	CASSSNNQPQHF
TRBV2	TRBJ1-4	CASGDRDREKLFF
TRBV18	TRBJ2-7	CASSHSNEQYF
TRBV19	TRBJ2-4	CANRGGGRQAKNIQYF
TRBV7-2	TRBJ2-5	CASSLTSGGRETQYF
TRBV5-5	TRBJ2-4	CASTLGSGTILFQYF
TRBV7-8	TRBJ2-1	CASGNPSGRPNEQFF
TRBV19	TRBJ1-2	CASSRGAYGYTF
TRBV6-5	TRBJ1-3	CASSSDRGLNTIYF
TRBV6-1	TRBJ2-2	CACTRGPNTGELFF